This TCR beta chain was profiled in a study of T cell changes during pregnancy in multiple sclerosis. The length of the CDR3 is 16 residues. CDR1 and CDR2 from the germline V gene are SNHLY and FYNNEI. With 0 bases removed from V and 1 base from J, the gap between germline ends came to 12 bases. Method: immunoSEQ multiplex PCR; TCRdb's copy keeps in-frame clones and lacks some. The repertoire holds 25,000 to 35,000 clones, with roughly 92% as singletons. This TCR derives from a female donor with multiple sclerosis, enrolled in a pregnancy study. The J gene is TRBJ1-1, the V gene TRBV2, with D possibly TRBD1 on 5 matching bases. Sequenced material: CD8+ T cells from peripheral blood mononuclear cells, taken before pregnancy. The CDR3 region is CASSEALWGENTEAFF. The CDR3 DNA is TGTGCCAGCAGTGAAGCCCTGTGGGGCGAGAACACTGAAGCTTTCTTT.